This paragraph covers one T cell receptor beta chain sequence. The data are from a study of shared T cell receptors in the human thymus. Trimming pared 5 bases from V and 3 bases from J, leaving 26 bases between. The germline gives CDR1 MGHRA, CDR2 YSYEKL. The CDR3 has 18 residues. Method: immunoSEQ multiplex PCR; TCRdb's copy keeps in-frame clones and lacks some. The sample has approximately 68,000 clones, roughly 96% seen once; the top ten hold 0.033%. The sequenced sample was thymocytes. This sequence joins TRBV4-1 and TRBJ2-7; no clear D gene. This receptor was obtained from a human donor. The CDR3 DNA reads TGCGCCAGCAGCACCATCGTCTGGGTCTCAGGTAATTTCTACGAGCAGTACTTC. Translated: CASSTIVWVSGNFYEQYF.